This T cell receptor (beta chain) stems from a study of blood T cell repertoires in COVID-19. Study-wide context: PBMCs, B-cell-depleted T cells, or T cells provided the cDNA or gDNA that made up the material.

V was shortened by 5 bases and J by 3 bases, with 15 bases between the two germline ends. The CDR3 loop spans 14 amino acids. Germline CDR1 is SGHRS and CDR2 is YFSETQ. Measured with immunoSEQ multiplex PCR; TCRdb has only the in-frame clones, and not every one. Seen here are around 120,000 clones, roughly 80% observed once, and the top ten hold about 6.8%. The V and J genes are TRBV5-1 and TRBJ2-7; maybe TRBD2 (6 bases). Specimen: peripheral blood. The sequence derives from a man between 70 and 80 years old with acute or convalescent COVID-19. The chain's CDR3 is CASRPEGSGYEQYF. DNA of the CDR3: TGCGCCAGCAGACCGGAGGGCAGCGGCTACGAGCAGTACTTC.